Sequencing of this T cell receptor beta chain was carried out in a study of neurological immune-mediated disorders. In this sample, this clonotype turned up many times. Its specificity is unknown. This CDR3 has 15 residues. V dropped 3 bases and J dropped 2; count of bases not matched to a gene: 7. From germline, CDR1 is MGHRA and CDR2 YSYEKL. PBMCs stored at -80 C, numbering 2 million, were the origin of the unsorted libraries. The study's findings and limits: The most TCR clonal expansion was seen in HTLV-1-associated myelopathy, whereas the least was seen in multiple sclerosis, below the level in healthy controls.

By 5'RACE with 10-nucleotide random UMIs, the cDNA was made. TCRdb passed the 5' RACE reads through MiXCR, listing each CDR3 protein once. The sample lists tens of thousands of distinct CDR3 sequences, under 9.5% occurring once. The rearrangement uses TRBV4-1 and TRBJ2-7, with 7 bases identical to TRBD2. The sequenced material came from PBMCs. This clonotype was obtained from a woman aged 40 to 50 in good health. CDR3 amino acids: CASSHRLAVPYEQYF. CDR3 bases: TGCGCCAGCAGCCATCGGCTAGCGGTACCCTACGAGCAGTACTTC.